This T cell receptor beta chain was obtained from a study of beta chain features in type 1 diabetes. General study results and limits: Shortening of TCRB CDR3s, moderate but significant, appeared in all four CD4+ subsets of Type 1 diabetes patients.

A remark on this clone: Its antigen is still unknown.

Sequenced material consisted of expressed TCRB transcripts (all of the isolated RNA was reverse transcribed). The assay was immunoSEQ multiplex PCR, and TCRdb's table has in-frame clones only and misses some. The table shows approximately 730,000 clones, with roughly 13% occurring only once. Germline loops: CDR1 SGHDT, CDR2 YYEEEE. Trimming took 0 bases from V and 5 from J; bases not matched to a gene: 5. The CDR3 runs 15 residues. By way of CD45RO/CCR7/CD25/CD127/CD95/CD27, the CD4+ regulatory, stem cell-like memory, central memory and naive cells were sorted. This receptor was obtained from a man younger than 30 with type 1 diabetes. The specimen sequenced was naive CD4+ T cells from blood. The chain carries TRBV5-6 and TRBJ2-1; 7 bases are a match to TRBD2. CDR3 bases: TGTGCCAGCAGCTTGGGGCTAGCGGCGAACAATGAGCAGTTCTTC. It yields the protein CASSLGLAANNEQFF.